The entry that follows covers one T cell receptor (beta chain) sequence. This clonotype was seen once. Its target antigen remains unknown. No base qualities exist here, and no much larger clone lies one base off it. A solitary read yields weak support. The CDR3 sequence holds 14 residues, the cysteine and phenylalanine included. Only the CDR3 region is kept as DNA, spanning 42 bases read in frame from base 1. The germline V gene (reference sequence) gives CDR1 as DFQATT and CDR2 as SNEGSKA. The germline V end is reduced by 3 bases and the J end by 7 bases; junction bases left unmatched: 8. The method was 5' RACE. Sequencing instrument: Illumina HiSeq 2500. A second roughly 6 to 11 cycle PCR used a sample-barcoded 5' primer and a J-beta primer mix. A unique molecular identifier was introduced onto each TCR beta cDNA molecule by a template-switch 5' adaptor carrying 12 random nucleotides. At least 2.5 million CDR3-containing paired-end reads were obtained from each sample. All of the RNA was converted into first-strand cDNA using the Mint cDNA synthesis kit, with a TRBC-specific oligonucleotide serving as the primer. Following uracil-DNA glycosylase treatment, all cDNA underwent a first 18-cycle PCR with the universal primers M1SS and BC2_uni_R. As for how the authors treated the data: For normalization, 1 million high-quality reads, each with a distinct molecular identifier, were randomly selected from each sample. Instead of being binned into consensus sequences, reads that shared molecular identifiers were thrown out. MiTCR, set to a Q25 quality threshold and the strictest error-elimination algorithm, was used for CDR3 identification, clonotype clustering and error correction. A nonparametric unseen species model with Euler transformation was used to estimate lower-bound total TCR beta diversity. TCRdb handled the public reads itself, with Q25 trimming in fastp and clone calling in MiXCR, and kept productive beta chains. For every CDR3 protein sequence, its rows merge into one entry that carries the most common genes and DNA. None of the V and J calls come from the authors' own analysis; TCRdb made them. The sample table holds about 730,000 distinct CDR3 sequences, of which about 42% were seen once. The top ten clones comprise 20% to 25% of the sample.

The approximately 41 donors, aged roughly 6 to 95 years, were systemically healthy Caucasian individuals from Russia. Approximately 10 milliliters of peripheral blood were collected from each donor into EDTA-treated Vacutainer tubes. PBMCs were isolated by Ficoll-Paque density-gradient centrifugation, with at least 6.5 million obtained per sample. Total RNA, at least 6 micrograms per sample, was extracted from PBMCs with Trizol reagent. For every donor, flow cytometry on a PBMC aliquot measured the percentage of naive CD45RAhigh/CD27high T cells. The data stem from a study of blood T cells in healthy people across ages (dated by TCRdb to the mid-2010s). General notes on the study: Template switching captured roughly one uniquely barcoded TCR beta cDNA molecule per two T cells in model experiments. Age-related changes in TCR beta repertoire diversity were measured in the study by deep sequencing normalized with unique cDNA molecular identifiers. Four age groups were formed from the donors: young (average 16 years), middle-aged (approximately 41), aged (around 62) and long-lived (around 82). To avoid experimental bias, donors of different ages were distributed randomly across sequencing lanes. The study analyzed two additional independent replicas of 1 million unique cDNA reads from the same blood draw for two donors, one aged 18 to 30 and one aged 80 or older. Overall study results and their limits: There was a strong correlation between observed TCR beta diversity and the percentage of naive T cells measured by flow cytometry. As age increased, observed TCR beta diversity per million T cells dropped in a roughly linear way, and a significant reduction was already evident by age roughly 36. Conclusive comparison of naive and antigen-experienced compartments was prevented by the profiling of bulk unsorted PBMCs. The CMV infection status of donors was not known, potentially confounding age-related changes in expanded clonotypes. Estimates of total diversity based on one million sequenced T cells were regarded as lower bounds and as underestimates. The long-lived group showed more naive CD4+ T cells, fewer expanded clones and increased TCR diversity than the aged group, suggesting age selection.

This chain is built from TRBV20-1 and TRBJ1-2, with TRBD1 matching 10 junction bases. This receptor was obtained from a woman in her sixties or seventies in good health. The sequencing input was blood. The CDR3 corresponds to CSASLRDRGRGYTF. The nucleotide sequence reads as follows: TGCAGTGCTAGCCTACGGGACAGGGGCCGTGGCTACACCTTC.